This TCR beta chain was documented in a study of blood T cell repertoires in COVID-19. Study as a whole: Acute and convalescent COVID-19 specimens originated in the United States, Italy and Spain. From T cells, B-cell-depleted T cells, or PBMCs came the material, which was cDNA or gDNA.

CDR1 SGHRS and CDR2 YFSETQ come from the germline V gene. The J segment lost 5 bases and the V segment lost 2 bases, leaving 4 bases of the junction unmatched. CDR3 length: 13 residues. TCRdb's copy holds only in-frame clones and misses some; the assay was immunoSEQ multiplex PCR. The sample contains about 260,000 clones, 65% to 85% of which appear only once. The TCR originated in a woman aged 35 to 49 who had recovered from COVID-19. Material: peripheral blood. The V call is TRBV5-1, the J call TRBJ2-7, with TRBD1 matching 7 bases. The CDR3 protein is CASSLNRGDEQYF. In DNA form, the CDR3 reads TGCGCCAGCAGCTTAAACAGGGGTGACGAGCAGTACTTC.